Listed below are T cell receptor beta chains from one sample, sequenced in a study of T cell repertoires in cytomegalovirus infection. TCRdb itself ran the reads through MiXCR, one entry per CDR3 protein. This sample has about 360,000 distinct CDR3 sequences, with 15% to 20% found just once. The sample taken for sequencing was PBMCs. These receptors all come from a human donor in good health (CMV status not recorded). Some clones in this sample may be carry-over from other donors' samples. Each CDR3 is given with its conserved first and last residue. D genes are given only for firm matches. Size is omitted from some rows. Given values are once, few, many or a class for expanded clones.

d_call: -; v_call: TRBV19; clone_size: -; j_call: TRBJ2-7; cdr3_nt: TGTGCCAGTAACACGAGGCCAGGAGATTACGAGCAGTACTTC; cdr3_aa: CASNTRPGDYEQYF
d_call: TRBD2; v_call: TRBV11-2; clone_size: few; j_call: TRBJ2-7; cdr3_nt: TGTGCCAGCAGTCATTGGGCTAGCGGCAACTACGAGCAGTACTTC; cdr3_aa: CASSHWASGNYEQYF
d_call: -; v_call: TRBV12-5; clone_size: -; j_call: TRBJ2-7; cdr3_nt: TGTGCTAGTGGTTCTCCTAACTCTTACGAGCAGTACTTC; cdr3_aa: CASGSPNSYEQYF
d_call: -; v_call: TRBV12-3/TRBV12-4; clone_size: -; j_call: TRBJ2-3; cdr3_nt: TGTGCCAGCAGTTTATCACAGTCTACGCAGTATTTT; cdr3_aa: CASSLSQSTQYF
d_call: TRBD2; v_call: TRBV12-5; clone_size: many; j_call: TRBJ2-1; cdr3_nt: TGTGCTAGTGGTACCGGACTAGCGGGGGGCCCTGAGCAGTTCTTC; cdr3_aa: CASGTGLAGGPEQFF
d_call: TRBD1; v_call: TRBV15; clone_size: many; j_call: TRBJ2-7; cdr3_nt: TGTGCCACCAGCAGAGATGGCAGGGGGATTGAGCAGTACTTC; cdr3_aa: CATSRDGRGIEQYF
d_call: TRBD1; v_call: TRBV2; clone_size: -; j_call: TRBJ1-1; cdr3_nt: TGTGCCAGTCAGAAAAGGACAGGGATTACTATGAACACTGAAGCTTTCTTT; cdr3_aa: CASQKRTGITMNTEAFF
d_call: -; v_call: TRBV12-3/TRBV12-4; clone_size: many; j_call: TRBJ2-4; cdr3_nt: TGTGCCAGCAGCACAACGGCCAAAAACATTCAGTACTTC; cdr3_aa: CASSTTAKNIQYF
d_call: -; v_call: TRBV7-9; clone_size: many; j_call: TRBJ1-1; cdr3_nt: TGTGCCAGCAGCGCGATCCAGGGGTGGACTGAAGCTTTCTTT; cdr3_aa: CASSAIQGWTEAFF
d_call: -; v_call: TRBV2; clone_size: -; j_call: TRBJ2-1; cdr3_nt: TGTGCCAGCAGTGTACTCCACAAGGGCAATGAGCAGTTCTTC; cdr3_aa: CASSVLHKGNEQFF
d_call: -; v_call: TRBV10-3; clone_size: few; j_call: TRBJ2-1; cdr3_nt: TGTGCCATCAGTGGCAGGGGACGGGGGGACAATGAGCAGTTCTTC; cdr3_aa: CAISGRGRGDNEQFF
d_call: -; v_call: TRBV12-3/TRBV12-4; clone_size: many; j_call: TRBJ2-1; cdr3_nt: TGTGCCAGCAGTTTAGACTCCTGGGCTGACGTCAGTCAGGAGAATGAGCAGTTCTTC; cdr3_aa: CASSLDSWADVSQENEQFF
d_call: -; v_call: TRBV5-6; clone_size: few; j_call: TRBJ2-7; cdr3_nt: TGTGCCAGCAGCCCCCTGGACTACCGACGGGAGCAGTACTTC; cdr3_aa: CASSPLDYRREQYF
d_call: -; v_call: TRBV7-8; clone_size: many; j_call: TRBJ1-1; cdr3_nt: TGTGCCAGCAGCTCGGTCCCAGACACTGAAGCTTTCTTT; cdr3_aa: CASSSVPDTEAFF
d_call: TRBD2; v_call: TRBV10-1; clone_size: -; j_call: TRBJ2-7; cdr3_nt: TGCGCCAGCAGTCGAGCGGGGGCCTCCTACGAGCAGTACTTC; cdr3_aa: CASSRAGASYEQYF
d_call: TRBD2; v_call: TRBV18; clone_size: few; j_call: TRBJ2-5; cdr3_nt: TGTGCCACCTCCCATTCGGGACTAGCGGACCAGTACCAAGAGACCCAGTACTTC; cdr3_aa: CATSHSGLADQYQETQYF
d_call: -; v_call: TRBV7-2; clone_size: many; j_call: TRBJ1-1; cdr3_nt: TGTGCCAGCAGCTTACTGGTCGGGAACACTGAAGCTTTCTTT; cdr3_aa: CASSLLVGNTEAFF
d_call: TRBD1; v_call: TRBV7-9; clone_size: -; j_call: TRBJ1-1; cdr3_nt: TGTGCCAGCAGCTTTAGCCACCGGACAGGGGGGACTGAAGCTTTCTTT; cdr3_aa: CASSFSHRTGGTEAFF
d_call: TRBD1; v_call: TRBV28; clone_size: many; j_call: TRBJ1-6; cdr3_nt: TGTGCCAGCGGTCCTGGACAGGGGAAAAATTCACCCCTCCACTTT; cdr3_aa: CASGPGQGKNSPLHF
d_call: -; v_call: TRBV24-1; clone_size: many; j_call: TRBJ2-3; cdr3_nt: TGTGCCACCAGTGATACTGGGTCCACAGATACGCAGTATTTT; cdr3_aa: CATSDTGSTDTQYF
d_call: TRBD1; v_call: TRBV6-1; clone_size: few; j_call: TRBJ1-5; cdr3_nt: TGTGCCAGCAGACTACGGACAGGGGATAGCAATCAGCCCCAGCATTTT; cdr3_aa: CASRLRTGDSNQPQHF
d_call: TRBD2; v_call: TRBV7-8; clone_size: many; j_call: TRBJ2-3; cdr3_nt: TGTGCCAGCAGCATGGGACTAGCGGGAGATACGCAGTATTTT; cdr3_aa: CASSMGLAGDTQYF
d_call: TRBD1; v_call: TRBV12-3/TRBV12-4; clone_size: -; j_call: TRBJ1-4; cdr3_nt: TGTGCCAGCAGTTTATTAGGCGGAGGACAGGGTAATGAAAAACTGTTTTTT; cdr3_aa: CASSLLGGGQGNEKLFF
d_call: TRBD2; v_call: TRBV5-1; clone_size: -; j_call: TRBJ2-1; cdr3_nt: TGCGCCAGCAGCTCACGGGGCGGGGGTCGGCACAATGAGCAGTTCTTC; cdr3_aa: CASSSRGGGRHNEQFF
d_call: TRBD1; v_call: TRBV24-1; clone_size: many; j_call: TRBJ1-5; cdr3_nt: TGTGCCACCAGTGTGGGGACAGGGCGCAATCAGCCCCAGCATTTT; cdr3_aa: CATSVGTGRNQPQHF
d_call: -; v_call: TRBV10-3; clone_size: few; j_call: TRBJ2-1; cdr3_nt: TGTGCCATCAGTGAGTCAACAGGGAATGAGCAGTTCTTC; cdr3_aa: CAISESTGNEQFF
d_call: -; v_call: TRBV7-9; clone_size: -; j_call: TRBJ2-2; cdr3_nt: TGTGCCAGCCCCAAGAGGTGGGGGACAACCGGGGAGCTGTTTTTT; cdr3_aa: CASPKRWGTTGELFF
d_call: -; v_call: TRBV19; clone_size: few; j_call: TRBJ2-7; cdr3_nt: TGTGCCAGTAGTATAGCGAGGCGGGACTACGAGCAGTACTTC; cdr3_aa: CASSIARRDYEQYF
d_call: -; v_call: TRBV15; clone_size: -; j_call: TRBJ2-2; cdr3_nt: TGTGCCACCAGCAGAGATCGACTGACCGGGGAGCTGTTTTTT; cdr3_aa: CATSRDRLTGELFF
d_call: TRBD2; v_call: TRBV10-3; clone_size: -; j_call: TRBJ2-3; cdr3_nt: TGTGCCATCAGTGGAGGGTCTGGCGGGAGTGATACGCAGTATTTT; cdr3_aa: CAISGGSGGSDTQYF
d_call: TRBD1; v_call: TRBV14; clone_size: -; j_call: TRBJ2-1; cdr3_nt: TGTGCCAGCAGCCTTTCCGGACAGGGGAGTTACAATGAGCAGTTCTTC; cdr3_aa: CASSLSGQGSYNEQFF
d_call: -; v_call: TRBV9; clone_size: -; j_call: TRBJ1-2; cdr3_nt: TGTGCCAGCCGTCGGGGGTTAGGAGGCTACACCTTC; cdr3_aa: CASRRGLGGYTF
d_call: -; v_call: TRBV4-2; clone_size: -; j_call: TRBJ2-3; cdr3_nt: TGTGCCAGCAGCCAAGTGGGCGGGGGCACAGATACGCAGTATTTT; cdr3_aa: CASSQVGGGTDTQYF
d_call: -; v_call: TRBV2; clone_size: few; j_call: TRBJ2-7; cdr3_nt: TGTGCCAGCAGTGAAAGGACCAGCTCCTACGAGCAGTACTTC; cdr3_aa: CASSERTSSYEQYF
d_call: TRBD1; v_call: TRBV2; clone_size: -; j_call: TRBJ1-5; cdr3_nt: TGTGCCAGCGACGGGACAGGGGGGCAGCCCCAGCATTTT; cdr3_aa: CASDGTGGQPQHF
d_call: -; v_call: TRBV25-1; clone_size: few; j_call: TRBJ1-5; cdr3_nt: TGTGCCAGCAGTGAGGTGGGGGCGCGGCAGCCCCAGCATTTT; cdr3_aa: CASSEVGARQPQHF
d_call: -; v_call: TRBV20-1; clone_size: -; j_call: TRBJ1-4; cdr3_nt: TGCAGTGCTGGGGCAAATGAAAAACTGTTTTTT; cdr3_aa: CSAGANEKLFF
d_call: -; v_call: TRBV6-1; clone_size: many; j_call: TRBJ2-7; cdr3_nt: TGTGCCAGCAGAGTCCGGGACACTTCCTCCTACGAGCAGTACTTC; cdr3_aa: CASRVRDTSSYEQYF
d_call: TRBD2; v_call: TRBV7-2; clone_size: many; j_call: TRBJ2-7; cdr3_nt: TGTGCCAGCAGTCGACTAGCGGGAGGGCCCCACGAGCAGTACTTC; cdr3_aa: CASSRLAGGPHEQYF
d_call: -; v_call: TRBV7-8; clone_size: many; j_call: TRBJ2-7; cdr3_nt: TGTGCCAGCAGCCCAACGACAGGTAGCGACGAGCAGTACTTC; cdr3_aa: CASSPTTGSDEQYF
d_call: TRBD1; v_call: TRBV12-3/TRBV12-4; clone_size: many; j_call: TRBJ2-5; cdr3_nt: TGTGCCAGCAGTCTACGGGACAGCCAAGAGACCCAGTACTTC; cdr3_aa: CASSLRDSQETQYF
d_call: TRBD1; v_call: TRBV7-2; clone_size: many; j_call: TRBJ1-2; cdr3_nt: TGTGCCAGCAGCCCCGGGACAGCCATGGGAGAATATGGCTACACCTTC; cdr3_aa: CASSPGTAMGEYGYTF
d_call: -; v_call: TRBV20-1; clone_size: -; j_call: TRBJ2-3; cdr3_nt: TGCAGTGCTAGAGCTACCCTAGCGTCTGGGGCCCCAGATACGCAGTATTTT; cdr3_aa: CSARATLASGAPDTQYF
d_call: -; v_call: TRBV7-9; clone_size: many; j_call: TRBJ2-5; cdr3_nt: TGTGCCAGCAGCCACTATGACAGGCAAGAGACCCAGTACTTC; cdr3_aa: CASSHYDRQETQYF
d_call: -; v_call: TRBV3-1; clone_size: many; j_call: TRBJ2-3; cdr3_nt: TGTGCCAGCAGCCCCCCCTGGAAGACAGATACGCAGTATTTT; cdr3_aa: CASSPPWKTDTQYF
d_call: -; v_call: TRBV20-1; clone_size: many; j_call: TRBJ1-5; cdr3_nt: TGCAGTGCTGACAAGGGGGGCAATCAGCCCCAGCATTTT; cdr3_aa: CSADKGGNQPQHF
d_call: TRBD2; v_call: TRBV7-8; clone_size: many; j_call: TRBJ2-5; cdr3_nt: TGTGCCAGCATCAAAGGGAGGGTTTGGCAAGAGACCCAGTACTTC; cdr3_aa: CASIKGRVWQETQYF